What follows are 22 T cell receptor beta chains derived from one specimen sequenced in a study of blood T cells in healthy people across ages. With a J-beta primer mix and a sample-barcoded 5' primer, a second PCR ran about 7 to 12 cycles. TCRdb processed the 5' RACE reads anew with MiXCR; each CDR3 protein has one entry. The sample contains more than 800,000 distinct CDR3 sequences, 29% of which appear only once. The sample consisted of blood. Receptors originate from a woman at least 80 years old in good health.

This clonotype has at least ten counts. This chain connects TRBV11-2 to TRBJ2-4; D gene uncertain. The CDR3 is 13 residues long. The germline CDR1 and CDR2 sequences are SGHAT and FQNNGV. V lost 5 bases and J 3 bases, leaving 8 bases between the germline ends. CDR3 in DNA: TGTGCCAGCAGCCCCTTCGTCAAAAACATTCAGTACTTC. It specifies CASSPFVKNIQYF.

V and J are TRBV20-1 and TRBJ2-5; D gene unclear. The J call is doubtful: the DNA matches TRBJ2-7 better. Germline V gene data show CDR1 as DFQATT and CDR2 as SNEGSKA (reference sequence). The CDR3 runs to 15 residues. CDR3 DNA sequence: TGCAGTGCTAGAGCCTATCAAGCGAGGTTAGACGAGCAGTACTTC. It encodes CSARAYQARLDEQYF.

This clonotype was recorded only once. This may arise from a read error, as a much more abundant clone is one base away. The chain has TRBV20-1 and TRBJ2-3, with D possibly called TRBD1 or TRBD2 (5 bases each). Germline CDR1 is DFQATT and CDR2 is SNEGSKA (reference sequence). The CDR3 has 17 amino acids. V was cut by 6 bases and J by 3 bases, with 25 bases left in between. CDR3 sequence (DNA): TGCAGTGCCTGCCAGTTACCGGGACCCCAAATTACAGATACGCAGTATTTT. Its translation is CSACQLPGPQITDTQYF.

This clonotype was recorded many times. J is TRBJ2-5 and V is TRBV30, with D possibly being TRBD2 (6 bases). V lost 4 bases and J 7 bases, leaving 16 bases between the germline ends. The CDR3 has 13 residues. CDR1 and CDR2 (germline): GTSNPN, SVGIG (reference sequence). This chain's CDR3 is CAWKGLGGVTQYF. In DNA form, the CDR3 reads TGTGCCTGGAAAGGGTTGGGGGGAGTGACCCAGTACTTC. Full variable domain (remainder filled in from reference TRBV30 and TRBJ2-5): SQTIHQWPATLVQPVGSPLSLECTVEGTSNPNLYWYRQAAGRGLQLLFYSVGIGQISSEVPQNLSASRPQDRQFILSSKKLLLSDSGFYLCAWKGLGGVTQYFGPGTRLLVL.

The chain employs TRBV15 and TRBJ2-5; a weak D match, TRBD2 (5 bases). Deletions cut 3 bases from V and 2 bases from J, with 16 bases between. The V gene's germline CDR1 is LNHNV and CDR2 YYDKDF (reference sequence). There are 16 residues in the CDR3. CDR3 protein: CATSSHASSRQETQYF. The CDR3 DNA reads TGTGCCACCAGCAGCCACGCTAGCTCTCGGCAAGAGACCCAGTACTTC.

This clonotype was seen ten or more times. The genes are TRBV20-1 and TRBJ1-5; D may be TRBD1 (5 bases). Germline CDR1 reads DFQATT; CDR2 reads SNEGSKA (reference sequence). V lost 6 bases to trimming and J lost 6 bases, with 24 bases between them. This CDR3 has 16 residues. The CDR3 reads CSASDTSGRGSQPQHF. CDR3 in DNA: TGCAGTGCGAGCGATACTTCAGGGCGTGGGAGTCAGCCCCAGCATTTT.

This clonotype has a count of ten or more. The CDR3 DNA sequence: TGTGCCAGCAGTTTCGGGGGACTCGGCGAGCAGTACTTC. Translating it yields CASSFGGLGEQYF. V usage is TRBV12-3 or TRBV12-4 and J usage is TRBJ2-7, with D possibly TRBD2 on 6 matching bases. The CDR3 spans 13 residues. The V and J ends lost 3 bases and 6 bases respectively, with 12 bases between them.

This clonotype came up many times. This chain joins TRBV7-2 and TRBJ2-1; 10 bases match TRBD2. CDR3 size: 15 residues. The V and J ends lost 4 bases and 9 bases, in that order; junction bases with no gene match: 9. Per germline, CDR1 SGHTA and CDR2 FQGNSA. The CDR3 bases are TGTGCCAGCAGCTCCCAAGCGGGGGGGCATGGTGAGCAGTTCTTC. This encodes CASSSQAGGHGEQFF.

At least ten counts were recorded for this clonotype. The chain has TRBV9 and TRBJ2-1; D not resolved. V lost 4 bases and J 5 bases, leaving 16 bases between the germline ends. The CDR3 extends over 15 amino acids. Germline CDR1 reads SGDLS; CDR2 reads YYNGEE. CDR3 DNA sequence: TGTGCCAGCAGCCTTTCTGGCAGAGTCAACAATGAGCAGTTCTTC. It encodes CASSLSGRVNNEQFF.

This clonotype was counted ten times or more. V usage is TRBV7-2 and J usage is TRBJ2-7; the D call may be TRBD1 or TRBD2 (6 bases each). V lost 2 bases and J 2 bases, leaving 19 bases between the germline ends. CDR1 and CDR2 (germline): SGHTA, FQGNSA. CDR3 length: 17 residues. CDR3 DNA sequence: TGTGCCAGCAGCTTACAAGCGTTCGGTCGGGGGCCCTACGAGCAGTACTTC. As protein: CASSLQAFGRGPYEQYF. Filled out from reference TRBV7-2 and TRBJ2-7, the complete variable domain reads GAGVSQSPSNKVTEKGKDVELRCDPISGHTALYWYRQSLGQGLEFLIYFQGNSAPDKSGLPSDRFSAERTGGSVSTLTIQRTQQEDSAVYLCASSLQAFGRGPYEQYFGPGTRLTVT.

The rearrangement links TRBV5-1 to TRBJ2-3; 7 positions match TRBD1. The CDR3 has 13 amino acids. CDR1 and CDR2 from the germline V gene are SGHRS and YFSETQ. With 3 bases clipped from V and 9 bases from J, the junction kept 7 bases outside the gene matches. The DNA of the CDR3 is TGCGCCAGCAGCTCAGACCGAGGGGGCACGCAGTATTTT. Residues: CASSSDRGGTQYF.

This clonotype was observed at least ten times. This rearrangement joins TRBV3-1 to TRBJ2-7; 9 positions match TRBD1. Looked up from germline, CDR1 is LGHDT and CDR2 is YNNKEL (reference sequence). The CDR3 is 14 amino acids. V trimming: 5 bases; J trimming: 3 bases; junction bases outside the gene matches: 5. The CDR3 nucleotides read TGTGCCAGCAGCGCGGGACAGGGAGGCTACGAGCAGTACTTC. It is translated as CASSAGQGGYEQYF.

Many counts were recorded for this clonotype. This sequence joins TRBV10-3 and TRBJ2-7, with TRBD2 identical over 9 bases. Germline CDR1 reads ENHRY; CDR2 reads SYGVKD. V shed 0 bases and J 2 bases; nucleotides not matched to a gene: 2. The CDR3 runs 15 residues. The CDR3 loop reads CAISESERGAYEQYF. The CDR3 region has the DNA TGTGCCATCAGTGAGTCGGAGCGGGGGGCCTACGAGCAGTACTTC.

To note about this clonotype: Possible read error: a much larger clone is one base away. The chain carries TRBV7-2 and TRBJ2-2; unclear D gene. The V gene's germline CDR1 is SGHTA and CDR2 FQGNSA. The CDR3 has 13 amino acids. V dropped 5 bases and J dropped 7 bases, with 11 bases sitting between them. CDR3 sequence reads: CASSKWAVGELFF. CDR3 coding DNA: TGTGCCAGCAGCAAATGGGCCGTCGGGGAGCTGTTTTTT.

This clonotype was picked up one time. Since a much larger clone is just one base distant, this may be a read error. V usage is TRBV7-9 and J usage is TRBJ2-3; 8 bases are a match to TRBD2. J was trimmed by 7 bases and V by 5 bases; bases with no gene match: 8. The CDR3 length is 14 residues. The V gene's germline CDR1 is SEHNR and CDR2 FQNEAQ (reference sequence). CDR3 protein: CASSPRLATNTQYF. CDR3 sequence (DNA): TGTGCCAGCAGCCCCCGACTAGCGACGAATACGCAGTATTTT. Filled out from reference TRBV7-9 and TRBJ2-3, the complete variable domain reads DTGVSQNPRHKITKRGQNVTFRCDPISEHNRLYWYRQTLGQGPEFLTYFQNEAQLEKSRLLSDRFSAERPKGSFSTLEIQRTEQGDSAMYLCASSPRLATNTQYFGPGTRLTVL.

The V gene is TRBV6-6, the J gene TRBJ1-1; D gene unclear. Germline CDR1 MNHNY, CDR2 SVGAGI (reference sequence). This CDR3 is 14 amino acids long. V was cut by 2 bases and J by 2 bases, with 9 bases left in between. The CDR3 is CASSYARSNTEAFF. CDR3 bases: TGTGCCAGCAGTTACGCCCGATCAAACACTGAAGCTTTCTTT.

At least ten counts were recorded for this clonotype. This chain joins TRBV20-1 and TRBJ2-1; tentatively, D is TRBD2 (7 bases). CDR1 and CDR2 from the germline V gene are DFQATT and SNEGSKA (reference sequence). V was shortened by 2 bases and J by 7 bases, with 15 bases between the two germline ends. The CDR3 is 14 residues long. The CDR3 reads CSARMWGGRNEQFF. The CDR3 DNA reads as TGCAGTGCTAGAATGTGGGGGGGCCGGAATGAGCAGTTCTTC.

This clonotype has more than one count but fewer than ten. The rearrangement uses TRBV3-1 and TRBJ1-6; D not certain. The ends were cut back, 4 bases at V and 0 bases at J, with 13 bases in the middle. This CDR3 comprises 17 residues. From germline, CDR1 is LGHDT and CDR2 YNNKEL (reference sequence). The CDR3 spells CASSPRWGSSYNSPLHF. In nucleotides, the CDR3 is TGTGCCAGCAGCCCCCGTTGGGGTAGCTCCTATAATTCACCCCTCCACTTT.

A word on this clonotype: A much larger clonotype is one base distant, so this may be a read error. The J gene is TRBJ1-2, the V gene TRBV2; 8 bases are shared with TRBD1. There are 15 residues in the CDR3. The trim removed 6 bases at V and 3 bases at J, leaving 9 bases unmatched. Germline assignment: CDR1 SNHLY and CDR2 FYNNEI. The DNA of the CDR3 is TGTGCCAGCAGCGCCGACAGGGGAAGTGACTATGGCTACACCTTC. Its translation is CASSADRGSDYGYTF.

This clonotype was recorded at least ten times. The chain links TRBV7-9 to TRBJ2-3; TRBD1 might be the D (6 bases). Trimming pared 5 bases from V and 3 bases from J, leaving 12 bases between. Germline V gene data show CDR1 as SEHNR and CDR2 as FQNEAQ (reference sequence). The CDR3 loop spans 14 amino acids. The CDR3 sequence is CASSDRTETDTQYF. The CDR3 region has the DNA TGTGCCAGCAGCGACCGGACAGAGACAGATACGCAGTATTTT.

This clonotype has at least ten counts. The chain joins TRBV12-3 or TRBV12-4 to TRBJ2-5; 7 positions match TRBD1. V shed 7 bases, J shed 3 bases, and the junction held 11 bases outside the gene matches. The CDR3 extends over 15 amino acids. The CDR3 here is CASTLRGRFKETQYF. The CDR3, as DNA: TGTGCCAGCACCCTGAGGGGGCGTTTTAAAGAGACCCAGTACTTC.

A few counts support this clonotype. The chain recombines TRBV2 with TRBJ2-2; 10 nucleotides match TRBD2. This CDR3 spans 14 amino acids. Germline values: CDR1 SNHLY, CDR2 FYNNEI. The V gene end was trimmed by 6 bases and the J gene end by 6 bases; junction bases not matched to a gene: 4. The CDR3 DNA sequence: TGTGCCAGCAGAACAGGACTAGCGGCCGGGGAGCTGTTTTTT. It translates to CASRTGLAAGELFF.